This entry concerns a single TCR beta chain. Its antigen is undetermined. This table comes from immunoSEQ multiplex PCR, and its TCRdb copy is limited to in-frame clones, with some not included. The data contain tens of thousands of clones, around 86% of them singletons. The sample comes from a study of OX40 agonist ivuxolimab in advanced cancers. Across the study: The patients received ivuxolimab by intravenous route every 2 weeks at 0.01 to 10 mg/kg.

Study-level results: Some nonresponders additionally presented with little normalized T-cell clonal expansion.

The material was CD4+ or CD8+ T cells sorted from blood, obtained in a trial of the OX40 agonist ivuxolimab. The TCR originated in an adult with an advanced solid tumor such as melanoma, head and neck, liver or kidney cancer.

The CDR3 DNA reads as TGCGCCAGCAGCCCTACTAGCGGAAGTACCCCCGAGCAGTACTTC. Its protein product is CASSPTSGSTPEQYF. The rearrangement uses TRBV5-1 and TRBJ2-7, with TRBD2 identical over 8 bases. Trimming removed 4 bases from V and 6 bases from J; junction bases left unmatched: 12. CDR1 is SGHRS and CDR2 is YFSETQ in the germline V gene. The length of the CDR3 is 15 residues.